This record looks at one TCR beta chain sequence and its context. These data belong to a study of cytomegalovirus exposure and HLA in healthy donors. PCR was performed using 60 Vbeta and 13 Jbeta primers. This table comes from immunoSEQ multiplex PCR, and its TCRdb copy is limited to in-frame clones, with some not included. The sample includes under 40,000 clones. This receptor was identified in a middle-aged woman in good health and CMV-seropositive. The sample comprised PBMCs.

The CDR3 protein is CATSSGDSSYEQYF. CDR3 in DNA: TGTGCCACCAGCAGTGGGGACAGCTCCTACGAGCAGTACTTC. This chain connects TRBV15 to TRBJ2-7; 7 bases map to TRBD1. The CDR3 spans 14 residues. Losses at the gene ends were 3 bases for V and 0 bases for J; bases not matched to a gene: 2. Germline lookup yields CDR1 LNHNV and CDR2 YYDKDF (reference sequence).